This TCR beta chain was observed in a study of post-analysis software for immune sequencing data. Whole-study context: In terms of disease course, relapsing-remitting, secondary progressive and progressive-relapsing multiple sclerosis were included.

The J segment lost 2 bases and the V segment lost 4 bases, leaving 1 base of the junction unmatched. The germline V gene encodes CDR1 KGHDR and CDR2 SFDVKD. The CDR3 runs 16 residues. A word on this clonotype: Its antigen is as yet unknown.

General study results and limits: TRBV segments more frequent in patients than in controls numbered five and included TRBV5-6, TRBV5-1 and TRBV20-1. F-measure co-clustering was strong for batch-matched samples. Multiple sclerosis patients showed significantly lower normalized Chao1 diversity than controls did.

Prepared libraries of TCR beta cDNA carried unique molecular identifiers. TCRdb itself ran the PCR reads through MiXCR, one entry per CDR3 protein. The table records around 710,000 distinct CDR3 sequences, about 43% of them present only once. The sequence was obtained from a girl aged 10 to 17 with multiple sclerosis. The chain is built from TRBV24-1 and TRBJ2-1, with 13 nucleotides matching TRBD2. The sequencing input was blood. CDR3 region: CATSELAGGPYNEQFF. The CDR3 nucleotides read TGTGCCACCAGTGAACTAGCGGGAGGGCCCTACAATGAGCAGTTCTTC.